Described below is a single T cell receptor (beta chain) sequence and its context. CDR1 is LNHDA and CDR2 is SQIVND in the germline V gene (reference sequence). There are 15 residues in the CDR3. Trimming pared 0 bases from V and 6 bases from J, leaving 14 bases between. The sample comes from a study of blood T cell repertoires in COVID-19. Background on the study: Sample material is recorded as cDNA or gDNA derived from T cells, B-cell-depleted T cells, or PBMCs.

Libraries were prepared by immunoSEQ multiplex PCR; TCRdb keeps only in-frame clonotypes and omits some of them. The profile shows more than 250,000 clones, about nine tenths of them singletons. The chain links TRBV19 to TRBJ1-1, with a weak D call TRBD1 (5 bases). The sequenced sample was peripheral blood. The TCR originated in a man in his fifties or sixties with active or convalescent COVID-19. CDR3 sequence reads: CASSIEPGEFAEAFF. DNA of the CDR3: TGTGCCAGTAGTATAGAGCCGGGGGAGTTCGCTGAAGCTTTCTTT.